The present TCR beta chain was sequenced within a study of CXCR3-negative and CXCR3-positive naive CD8 T cells. General study results and limits: Similarly elevated diversity marked both naive subsets, with memory CD8+ cells showing far lower diversity.

Each TRB cDNA library was prepared by 5' RACE (with UMI labels). Each CDR3 protein gets one entry in TCRdb, which reprocessed the 5' RACE reads and gives no DNA. Its clone listing holds 65,000 to 85,000 distinct CDR3 sequences. Among CD8+ T cells, naive ones were CD45RO-CCR7+CD27+CD95-. Remarks on this clonotype: Its antigen is unknown.

CDR1 and CDR2 from the germline V gene are SQVTM and ANQGSEA. The length of the CDR3 is 16 residues. The chain employs TRBV29-1 and TRBJ2-1; TCRdb proposes TRBD2, but this gene call is untestable without DNA. This TCR was recovered from a human donor in good health. Some clones in this sample may be carry-over from other donors' samples. The specimen sequenced was naive CXCR3- CD8+ T cells from blood. Noted subset: CD45RO-CCR7+CD27+CD95- naive CD8+ T cells lacking CXCR3 (TNR3-). The CDR3: CSVDGLAGDSYNEQFF.